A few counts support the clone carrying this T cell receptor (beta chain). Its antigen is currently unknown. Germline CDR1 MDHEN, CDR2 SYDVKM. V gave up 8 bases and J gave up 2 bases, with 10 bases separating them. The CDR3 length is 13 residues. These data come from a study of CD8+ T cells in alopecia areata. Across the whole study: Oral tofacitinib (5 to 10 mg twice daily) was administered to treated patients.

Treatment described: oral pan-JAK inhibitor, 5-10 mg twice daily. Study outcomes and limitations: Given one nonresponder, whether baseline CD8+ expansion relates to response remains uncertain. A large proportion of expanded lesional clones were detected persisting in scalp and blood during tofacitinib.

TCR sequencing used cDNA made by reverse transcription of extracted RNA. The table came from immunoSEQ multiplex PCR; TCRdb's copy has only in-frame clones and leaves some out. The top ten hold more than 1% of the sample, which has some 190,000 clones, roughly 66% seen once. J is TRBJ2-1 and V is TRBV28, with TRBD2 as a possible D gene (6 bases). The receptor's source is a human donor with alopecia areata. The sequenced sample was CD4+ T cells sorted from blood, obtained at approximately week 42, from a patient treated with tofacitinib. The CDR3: CASFGSPYNEQFF. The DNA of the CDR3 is TGTGCCAGCTTCGGGAGCCCCTACAATGAGCAGTTCTTC.